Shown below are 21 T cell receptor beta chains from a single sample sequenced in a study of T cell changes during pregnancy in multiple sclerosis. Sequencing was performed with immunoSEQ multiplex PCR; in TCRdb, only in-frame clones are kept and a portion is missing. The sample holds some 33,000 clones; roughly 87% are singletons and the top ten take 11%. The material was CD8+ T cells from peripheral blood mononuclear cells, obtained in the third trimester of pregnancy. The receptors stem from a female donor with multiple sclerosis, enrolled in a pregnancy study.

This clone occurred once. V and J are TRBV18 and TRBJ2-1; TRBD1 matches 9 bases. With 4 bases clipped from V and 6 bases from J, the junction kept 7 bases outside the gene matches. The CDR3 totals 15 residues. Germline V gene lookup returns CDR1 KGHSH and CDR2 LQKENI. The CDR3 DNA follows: TGTGCCAGCTCACTAAGGACAGGGGAGGCCAATGAGCAGTTCTTC. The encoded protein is CASSLRTGEANEQFF.

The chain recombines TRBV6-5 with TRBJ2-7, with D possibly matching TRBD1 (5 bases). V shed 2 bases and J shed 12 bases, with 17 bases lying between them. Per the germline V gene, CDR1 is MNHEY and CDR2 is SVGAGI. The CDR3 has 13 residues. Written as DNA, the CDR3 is TGTGCCAGCAGTTACCAAGCAGGGTTGGTGGGGTACTTC. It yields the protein CASSYQAGLVGYF.

The CDR3 here is CASSDRDRGSIGYTF. CDR3 bases: TGTGCCAGCAGTGACCGGGACAGGGGTTCAATAGGCTACACCTTC. V gene TRBV2 combines with J gene TRBJ1-2, with 10 bases aligning to TRBD1. The CDR3 totals 15 residues. V dropped 3 bases and J dropped 8; count of bases not matched to a gene: 9. Germline-derived CDR1 and CDR2 are SNHLY and FYNNEI.

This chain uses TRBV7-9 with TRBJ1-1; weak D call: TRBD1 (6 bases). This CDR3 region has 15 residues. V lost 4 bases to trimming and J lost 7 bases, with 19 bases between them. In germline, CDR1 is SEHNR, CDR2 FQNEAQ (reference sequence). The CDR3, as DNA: TGTGCCAGCAGCTCCCCCCCGGGGGGCGGGTTTGAAGCTTTCTTT. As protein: CASSSPPGGGFEAFF.

CDR3 sequence (DNA): TGCAGCGTTATACTTGCGGCTCACGCCGGGGAGCTGTTTTTT. Protein: CSVILAAHAGELFF. The chain has TRBV29-1 and TRBJ2-2; D is undetermined. V was pared by 5 bases and J by 6 bases, with 16 bases between. This CDR3 is built from 14 residues. Germline V CDR1 and CDR2: SQVTM, ANQGSEA.

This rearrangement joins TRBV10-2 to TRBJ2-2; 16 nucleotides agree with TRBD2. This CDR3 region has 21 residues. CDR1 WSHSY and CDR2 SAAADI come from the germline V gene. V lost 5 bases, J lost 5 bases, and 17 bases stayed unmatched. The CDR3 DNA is TGCGCCAGCAGTTCACTACCCGGGACTAGCGGGAGGGCCGAGGAAACCGGGGAGCTGTTTTTT. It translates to CASSSLPGTSGRAEETGELFF.

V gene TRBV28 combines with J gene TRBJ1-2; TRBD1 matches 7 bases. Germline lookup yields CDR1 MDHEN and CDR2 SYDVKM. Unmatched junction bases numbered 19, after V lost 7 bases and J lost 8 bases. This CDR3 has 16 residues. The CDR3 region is CASTSTGIRDVSGYTF. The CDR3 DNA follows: TGTGCCAGCACTTCGACAGGGATCCGCGACGTGAGCGGCTACACCTTC.

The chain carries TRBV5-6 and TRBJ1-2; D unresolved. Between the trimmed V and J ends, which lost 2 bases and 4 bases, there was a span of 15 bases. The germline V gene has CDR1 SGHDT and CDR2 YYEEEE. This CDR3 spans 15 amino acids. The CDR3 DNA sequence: TGTGCCAGCAGCTTTTCCTCGGTACCTAGCTATGGCTACACCTTC. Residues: CASSFSSVPSYGYTF.

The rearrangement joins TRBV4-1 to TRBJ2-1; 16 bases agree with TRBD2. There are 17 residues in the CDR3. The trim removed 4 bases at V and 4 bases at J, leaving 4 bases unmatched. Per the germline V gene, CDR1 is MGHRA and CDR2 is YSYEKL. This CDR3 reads CASSPGLAGGLYNEQFF. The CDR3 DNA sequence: TGCGCCAGCAGCCCGGGACTAGCGGGAGGGTTATACAATGAGCAGTTCTTC.

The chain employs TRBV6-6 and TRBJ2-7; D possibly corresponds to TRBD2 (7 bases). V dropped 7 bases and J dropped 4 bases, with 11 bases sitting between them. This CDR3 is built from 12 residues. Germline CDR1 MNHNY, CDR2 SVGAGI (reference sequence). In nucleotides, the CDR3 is TGTGCCAGCACCGGGGGGCCTTACGAGCAGTACTTC. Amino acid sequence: CASTGGPYEQYF.

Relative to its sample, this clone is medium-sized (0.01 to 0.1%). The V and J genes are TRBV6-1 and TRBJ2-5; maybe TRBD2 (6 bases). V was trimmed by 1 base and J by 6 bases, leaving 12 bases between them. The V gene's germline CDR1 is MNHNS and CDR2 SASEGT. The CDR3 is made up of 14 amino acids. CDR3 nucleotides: TGTGCCAGCAGTGAAGAGGAGGGGAGGAAGACCCAGTACTTC. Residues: CASSEEEGRKTQYF.

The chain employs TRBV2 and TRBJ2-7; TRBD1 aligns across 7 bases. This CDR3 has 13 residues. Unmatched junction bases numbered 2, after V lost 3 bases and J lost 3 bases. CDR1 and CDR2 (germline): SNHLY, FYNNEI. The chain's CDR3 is CASSDYRGYEQYF. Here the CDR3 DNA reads TGTGCCAGCAGTGATTACAGGGGCTACGAGCAGTACTTC.

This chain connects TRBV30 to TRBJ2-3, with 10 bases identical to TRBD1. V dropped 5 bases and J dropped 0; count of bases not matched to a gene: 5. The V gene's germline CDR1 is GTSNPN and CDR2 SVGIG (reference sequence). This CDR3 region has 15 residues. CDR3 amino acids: CAWLRDRGSTDTQYF. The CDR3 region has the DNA TGTGCCTGGCTCCGGGACAGGGGAAGCACAGATACGCAGTATTTT. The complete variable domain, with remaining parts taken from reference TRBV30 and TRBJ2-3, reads SQTIHQWPATLVQPVGSPLSLECTVEGTSNPNLYWYRQAAGRGLQLLFYSVGIGQISSEVPQNLSASRPQDRQFILSSKKLLLSDSGFYLCAWLRDRGSTDTQYFGPGTRLTVL.

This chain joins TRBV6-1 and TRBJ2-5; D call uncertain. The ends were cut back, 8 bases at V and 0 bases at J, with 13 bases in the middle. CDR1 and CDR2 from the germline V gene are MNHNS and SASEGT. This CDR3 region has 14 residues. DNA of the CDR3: TGTGCCAGCCGGGTCCCTAGGTACCAAGAGACCCAGTACTTC. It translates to CASRVPRYQETQYF.

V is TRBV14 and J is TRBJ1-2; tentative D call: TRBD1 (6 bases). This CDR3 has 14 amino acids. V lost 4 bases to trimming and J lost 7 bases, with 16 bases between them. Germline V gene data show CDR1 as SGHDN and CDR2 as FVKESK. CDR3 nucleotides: TGTGCCAGCAGCCCCGCCCGGACAGCCCGTGGCTACACCTTC. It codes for CASSPARTARGYTF.

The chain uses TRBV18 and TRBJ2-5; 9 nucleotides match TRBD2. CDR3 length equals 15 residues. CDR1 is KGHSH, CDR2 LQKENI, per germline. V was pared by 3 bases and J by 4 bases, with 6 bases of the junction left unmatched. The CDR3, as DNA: TGTGCCAGCTCACCTTTAGCGGGAGCTGGAGAGACCCAGTACTTC. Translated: CASSPLAGAGETQYF. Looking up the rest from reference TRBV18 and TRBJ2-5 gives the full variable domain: NAGVMQNPRHLVRRRGQEARLRCSPMKGHSHVYWYRQLPEEGLKFMVYLQKENIIDESGMPKERFSAEFPKEGPSILRIQQVVRGDSAAYFCASSPLAGAGETQYFGPGTRLLVL.

CDR3 sequence reads: CASSSHLLDRAWPGIQYF. As DNA, the CDR3 is TGTGCCAGCAGTTCTCACCTCCTAGACAGGGCCTGGCCAGGCATTCAGTACTTC. The J gene is TRBJ2-4, the V gene TRBV28, with 7 bases that match TRBD1. The CDR3 length is 18 residues. The germline CDR1 and CDR2 sequences are MDHEN and SYDVKM. V shed 4 bases, J shed 9 bases, and the junction held 21 bases outside the gene matches.

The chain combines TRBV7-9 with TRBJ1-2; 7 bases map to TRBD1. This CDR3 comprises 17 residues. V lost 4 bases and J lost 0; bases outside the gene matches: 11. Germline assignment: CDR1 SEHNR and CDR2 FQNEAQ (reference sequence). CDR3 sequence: CASSSLGQVLTNYGYTF. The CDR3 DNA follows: TGTGCCAGCAGCTCGCTAGGACAGGTCCTCACTAACTATGGCTACACCTTC.

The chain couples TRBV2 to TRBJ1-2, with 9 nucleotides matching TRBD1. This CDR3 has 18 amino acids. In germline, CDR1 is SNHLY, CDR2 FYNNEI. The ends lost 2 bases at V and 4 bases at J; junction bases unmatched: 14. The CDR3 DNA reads TGTGCCAGCAGTGAATTGGTCAGGGACAGGGTGGGACTCTATGGCTACACCTTC. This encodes CASSELVRDRVGLYGYTF.

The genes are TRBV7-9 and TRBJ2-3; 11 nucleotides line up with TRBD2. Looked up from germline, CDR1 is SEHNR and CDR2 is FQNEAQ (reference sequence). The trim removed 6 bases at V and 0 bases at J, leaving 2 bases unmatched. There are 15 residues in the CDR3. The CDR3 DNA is TGTGCCAGCAGTACTAGCGGGAGTAGCACAGATACGCAGTATTTT. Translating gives CASSTSGSSTDTQYF.

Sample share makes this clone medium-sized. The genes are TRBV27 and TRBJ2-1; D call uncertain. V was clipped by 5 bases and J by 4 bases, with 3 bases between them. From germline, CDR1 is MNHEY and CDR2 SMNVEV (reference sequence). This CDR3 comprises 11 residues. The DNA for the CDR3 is TGTGCCAGCAGTACATACAATGAGCAGTTCTTC. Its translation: CASSTYNEQFF.